The rows below give T cell receptor beta chains drawn from one sample of a study of T cells after somatic rescue of genetic block. Method: immunoSEQ multiplex PCR; TCRdb's copy keeps in-frame clones and lacks some. The sample records over 10,000 clones, roughly two thirds being singletons. The specimen was peripheral blood mononuclear cells (PBMCs). All receptors derive from a boy aged 10-17 years. The CDR3 runs from the conserved cysteine through the conserved F or W. The listing skips clone size in some rows; elsewhere it reads once, few, many or a size class.

cdr3_aa j_call clone_size cdr3_length v_call
CASSSTRAGGSDTQYF TRBJ2-3 NA 16 TRBV18
CASSPKVSLRSYNSPLHF TRBJ1-6 NA 18 TRBV18
CASSVAGPHYEQYF TRBJ2-7 NA 14 TRBV19
CASSPFAGHNEQFF TRBJ2-1 NA 14 TRBV14
CASRDFFDEQYF TRBJ2-7 few 12 TRBV6-5
CASSDRWSGETQYF TRBJ2-5 NA 14 TRBV19
CASSPLRGGSPLHF TRBJ1-6 NA 14 TRBV18
CASSFGAGGWVDTQYF TRBJ2-3 NA 16 TRBV27
CASSFGVPTEAFF TRBJ1-1 NA 13 TRBV5-8
CASSLGATSPEIYGYTF TRBJ1-2 NA 17 TRBV7-9
CASSLDRGASTDTQYF TRBJ2-3 NA 16 TRBV5-1
CASSVRGGIYGYTF TRBJ1-2 NA 14 TRBV7-9
CASTTTGPPNTEAFF TRBJ1-1 NA 15 TRBV5-8
CASSGGNTEAFF TRBJ1-1 NA 12 TRBV5-5
CASRGDRGNSPPHF TRBJ1-6 NA 14 TRBV2
CASSLLGANVLTF TRBJ2-6 once 13 TRBV4-2
CASTQRGSNVLTF TRBJ2-6 NA 13 TRBV2
CASSLGRDGYTEAFF TRBJ1-1 few 15 TRBV27
CASRLQGWEQYF TRBJ2-7 NA 12 TRBV28
CASSPSRSSYNEQFF TRBJ2-1 NA 15 TRBV27
CAWSVRGNTEAFF TRBJ1-1 few 13 TRBV30
CASSLTGGDYGYTF TRBJ1-2 few 14 TRBV6-5
CASSPPGTYGYTF TRBJ1-2 NA 13 TRBV28
CASSLAGRGYEQYF TRBJ2-7 NA 14 TRBV5-1
CASSPFPAFATNEKLFF TRBJ1-4 few 17 TRBV18
CASSLDLAAYEQYF TRBJ2-7 NA 14 TRBV5-6
CASSGFTEAFF TRBJ1-1 few 11 TRBV7-9
CASSTRTGDVGEQYF TRBJ2-7 NA 15 TRBV25-1
CASSQARAGDYETQYF TRBJ2-5 NA 16 TRBV4-1
CASSEVFRKETQYF TRBJ2-5 NA 14 TRBV6-1
CASKGRQVGEKLFF TRBJ1-4 few 14 TRBV6-6
CASRGDSLLLTNTDTQYF TRBJ2-3 few 18 TRBV11-1
CASSQGQGGPTEAFF TRBJ1-1 NA 15 TRBV7-9
CASSQENGAENTIYF TRBJ1-3 NA 15 TRBV4-2
CASSQELAGGYEQYF TRBJ2-7 NA 15 TRBV4-2
CASSSPGTGEDTQYF TRBJ2-3 few 15 TRBV5-4
CASSLRSALPQHF TRBJ1-5 NA 13 TRBV7-2
CASSLQGVEQFF TRBJ2-1 NA 12 TRBV5-1
CASRRGTNYGYTF TRBJ1-2 NA 13 TRBV2